A selection of T cell receptor beta chains follows, all from one sample in a study of CD8 T cells in Susac syndrome. Via MiXCR, TCRdb re-called the immunoSEQ multiplex PCR reads, giving one row per CDR3 protein. The sample holds hundreds of thousands of distinct CDR3 sequences, roughly 85% seen once. Sequenced input: CD8+ T cells from PBMCs. These receptors all come from a human donor with multiple sclerosis. The CDR3 runs from the conserved cysteine through the conserved F or W.

v_call cdr3_aa
TRBV7-9 CASSSMTSFTYNEQFF
TRBV6-6 CASSHRDGTEAFF
TRBV5-4 CASSLDGFSGNTIYF
TRBV6-5 CASSSEQQGIYAEAFF
TRBV20-1 CSASGSADYEQYF
TRBV4-1 CASSLGAGSTYEQYF
TRBV7-9 CASSGGQGSEAFF
TRBV20-1 CSGTAGDNTGELFF
TRBV28 CASSFQPGLGTSNQPQHF
TRBV4-3 CASSLETRGGEQYF
TRBV11-2 CASSLPPGTVFYEQYF
TRBV14 CASSQGREARETQYF
TRBV20-1 CSAISLEGEDTEAFF
TRBV20-1 CSARGLGGYNTGELFF
TRBV7-8 CASSGVFMDEQFF
TRBV6-2/TRBV6-3 CASNRDREEYEQYF
TRBV27 CASSLLTGDSAYEQYF
TRBV5-4 CASSLDRSGGEQFF
TRBV11-2 CASSPATELFF
TRBV5-6 CASSLVGLNSYGYTF
TRBV29-1 CSVVGQVAYEQYF
TRBV4-1 CASSQGLAQETQYF
TRBV24-1 CATSEPVAAGGNEQFF
TRBV30 CAWSGGGSSYNEQFF
TRBV15 CATSRGSGASGMRWYEQYF
TRBV27 CASSFGQIYEQYF
TRBV4-3 CASSQGVGPGTDTQYF
TRBV4-1 CASSQDAGSGNTIYF
TRBV6-1 CASSEDRAGHQPQHF
TRBV6-2/TRBV6-3 CASSYGQKGNYEQYF
TRBV28 CASKLAGGSYEQYF
TRBV7-8 CASSPSFDTSNQPQHF
TRBV11-2 CASSFQTGTNTEAFF
TRBV27 CASSLGSGTYYEQYF
TRBV12-3/TRBV12-4 CASSPAPSIYEQYF
TRBV28 CASSLYLRVAGSYEQYF
TRBV28 CASSIGTANEQFF
TRBV6-5 CASSLAGGPRNEQFF